This T cell receptor (beta chain) was sequenced in a study of control samples from healthy donors and cancer patients. Only in-frame clones appear in the TCRdb table, and some are missing; sequencing was by immunoSEQ multiplex PCR. The sample has under 450,000 clones, 90% seen once; the top ten hold just under 6.5%. V lost 0 bases and J lost 5; bases outside the gene matches: 2. This CDR3 comprises 14 residues. Germline CDR1 WSHSY, CDR2 SAAADI. The chain carries TRBV10-2 and TRBJ2-5, with 8 bases fitting TRBD2. The TCR sequence derives from a man in his forties or fifties with head and neck cancer. The specimen was PBMCs. The CDR3 loop is CASSESRGGETQYF. The CDR3 bases are TGCGCCAGCAGTGAGTCTCGGGGGGGCGAGACCCAGTACTTC.